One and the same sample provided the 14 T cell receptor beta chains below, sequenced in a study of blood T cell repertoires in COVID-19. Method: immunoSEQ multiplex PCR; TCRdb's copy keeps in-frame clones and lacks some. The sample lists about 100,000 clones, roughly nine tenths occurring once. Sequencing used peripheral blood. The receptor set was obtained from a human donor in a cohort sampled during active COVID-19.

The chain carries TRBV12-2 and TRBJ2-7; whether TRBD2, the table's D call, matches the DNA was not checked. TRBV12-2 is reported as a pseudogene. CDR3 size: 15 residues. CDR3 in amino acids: CASRLALVYYYEQYF. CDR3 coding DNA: TGTGCAAGTCGCTTAGCGCTGGTATACTACTACGAGCAGTACTTC.

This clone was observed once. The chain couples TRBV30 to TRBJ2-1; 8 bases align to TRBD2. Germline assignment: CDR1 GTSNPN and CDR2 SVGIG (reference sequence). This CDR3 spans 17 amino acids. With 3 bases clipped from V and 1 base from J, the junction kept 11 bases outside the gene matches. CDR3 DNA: TGTGCCTGGAGAGTAGCGGGGTTTTTTGGGTCCTACAATGAGCAGTTCTTC. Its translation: CAWRVAGFFGSYNEQFF.

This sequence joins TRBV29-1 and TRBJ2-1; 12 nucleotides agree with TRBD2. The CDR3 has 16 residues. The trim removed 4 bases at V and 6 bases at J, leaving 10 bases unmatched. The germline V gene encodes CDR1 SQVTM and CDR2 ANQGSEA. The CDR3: CSVVRSSGGAVNEQFF. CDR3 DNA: TGCAGCGTTGTTCGGTCTAGCGGGGGGGCCGTCAATGAGCAGTTCTTC.

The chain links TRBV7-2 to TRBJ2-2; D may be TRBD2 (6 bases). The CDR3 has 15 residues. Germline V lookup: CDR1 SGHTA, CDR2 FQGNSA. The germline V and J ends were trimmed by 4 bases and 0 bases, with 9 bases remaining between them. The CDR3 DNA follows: TGTGCCAGCAGCTCCGGGACTGCGAACACCGGGGAGCTGTTTTTT. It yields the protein CASSSGTANTGELFF. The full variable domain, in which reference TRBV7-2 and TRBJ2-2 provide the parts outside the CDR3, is GAGVSQSPSNKVTEKGKDVELRCDPISGHTALYWYRQSLGQGLEFLIYFQGNSAPDKSGLPSDRFSAERTGGSVSTLTIQRTQQEDSAVYLCASSSGTANTGELFFGEGSRLTVL.

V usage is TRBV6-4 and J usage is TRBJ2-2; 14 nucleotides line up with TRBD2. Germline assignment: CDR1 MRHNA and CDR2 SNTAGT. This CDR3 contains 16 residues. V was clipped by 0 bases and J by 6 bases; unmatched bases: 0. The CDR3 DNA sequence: TGTGCCAGCAGTGACTCGACTAGCGGGGGGGCCGGGGAGCTGTTTTTT. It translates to CASSDSTSGGAGELFF.

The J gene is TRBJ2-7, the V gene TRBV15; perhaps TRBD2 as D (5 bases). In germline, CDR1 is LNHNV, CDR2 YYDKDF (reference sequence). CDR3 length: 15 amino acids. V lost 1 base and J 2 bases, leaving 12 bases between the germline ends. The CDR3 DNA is TGTGCCACCAGCAGAGTGGCGGGTCCAACCTACGAGCAGTACTTC. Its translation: CATSRVAGPTYEQYF.

The CDR3 spells CAWSSGQGRDYGYTF. CDR3 bases: TGTGCCTGGAGTTCAGGACAGGGAAGGGACTATGGCTACACCTTC. The chain employs TRBV30 and TRBJ1-2; 8 bases align to TRBD1. The CDR3 sequence is 15 residues long. In germline, CDR1 is GTSNPN, CDR2 SVGIG (reference sequence). With V trimmed by 2 bases and J by 3 bases, 8 bases remained unmatched.

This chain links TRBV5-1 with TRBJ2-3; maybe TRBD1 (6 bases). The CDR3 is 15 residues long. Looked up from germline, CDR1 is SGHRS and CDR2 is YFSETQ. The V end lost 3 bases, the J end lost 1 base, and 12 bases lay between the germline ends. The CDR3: CASSSPYRGTDTQYF. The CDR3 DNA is TGCGCCAGCAGCTCCCCCTACAGGGGCACAGATACGCAGTATTTT. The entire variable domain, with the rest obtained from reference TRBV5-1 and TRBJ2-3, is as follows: KAGVTQTPRYLIKTRGQQVTLSCSPISGHRSVSWYQQTPGQGLQFLFEYFSETQRNKGNFPGRFSGRQFSNSRSEMNVSTLELGDSALYLCASSSPYRGTDTQYFGPGTRLTVL.

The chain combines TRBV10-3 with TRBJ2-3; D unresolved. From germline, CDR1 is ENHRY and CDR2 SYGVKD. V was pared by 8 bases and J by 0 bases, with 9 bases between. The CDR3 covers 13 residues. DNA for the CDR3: TGTGCCATCGCCCACAGTAGCACAGATACGCAGTATTTT. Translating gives CAIAHSSTDTQYF.

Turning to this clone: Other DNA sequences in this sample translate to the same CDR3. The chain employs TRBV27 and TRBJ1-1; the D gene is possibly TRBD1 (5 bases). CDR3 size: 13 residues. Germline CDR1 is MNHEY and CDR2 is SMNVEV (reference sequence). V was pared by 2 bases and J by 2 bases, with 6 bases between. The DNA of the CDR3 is TGTGCCAGCAGTTTACAGGGCAACACTGAAGCTTTCTTT. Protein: CASSLQGNTEAFF.

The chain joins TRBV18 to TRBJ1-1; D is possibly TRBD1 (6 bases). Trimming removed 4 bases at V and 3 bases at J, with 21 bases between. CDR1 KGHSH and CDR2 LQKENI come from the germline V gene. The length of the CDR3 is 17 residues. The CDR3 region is CASSRTRGRGLDTEAFF. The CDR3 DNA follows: TGTGCCAGCTCACGGACAAGGGGGAGAGGGTTGGACACTGAAGCTTTCTTT.

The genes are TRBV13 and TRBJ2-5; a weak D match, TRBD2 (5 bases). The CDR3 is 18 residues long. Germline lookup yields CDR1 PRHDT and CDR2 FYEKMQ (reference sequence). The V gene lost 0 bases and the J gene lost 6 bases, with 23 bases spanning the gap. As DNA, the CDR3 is TGTGCCAGCAGCTTAGGACGTGGCAGACCCGTTGGGGAGAAGACCCAGTACTTC. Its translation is CASSLGRGRPVGEKTQYF.

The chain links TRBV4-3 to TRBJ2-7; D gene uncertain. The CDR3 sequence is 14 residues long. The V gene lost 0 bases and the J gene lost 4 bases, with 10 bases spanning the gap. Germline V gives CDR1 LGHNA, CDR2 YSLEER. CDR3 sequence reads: CASSQDRLRYEQYF. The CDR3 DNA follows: TGCGCCAGCAGCCAAGACCGACTGAGGTACGAGCAGTACTTC.

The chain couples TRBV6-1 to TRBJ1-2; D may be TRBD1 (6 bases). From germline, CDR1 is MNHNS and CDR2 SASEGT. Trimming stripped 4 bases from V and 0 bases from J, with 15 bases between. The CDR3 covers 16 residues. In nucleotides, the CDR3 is TGTGCCAGCAGTGTTTCCGGACAGATTTCTAACTATGGCTACACCTTC. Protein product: CASSVSGQISNYGYTF.